A single sample is the source of the 17 T cell receptor beta chains below, sequenced in a study of regulatory T cells in long-lasting Graves disease (dated by TCRdb to the early 2020s). Library generation was performed with multiplex PCR. TCRdb shows the sequencer as Illumina HiSeq 4000. iRepertoire HTBI primers and Arm-PCR amplification of CDR3 regions were used to construct TCR beta libraries. TCRdb reanalyzed the raw reads on its own, using fastp at Q25 for trimming and MiXCR for clone calling, and kept in-frame beta chains. Each record represents a unique CDR3 protein, reported with the most common genes and DNA among its rows. The sample records some 400,000 distinct CDR3 sequences, 14% to 15% of which are singletons. The top ten clones comprise about a sixth of the sample. The intended sense of this specimen's time point label: newly diagnosed GD, antithyroid drugs for less than 3 months. RNA was extracted from PBMCs in TRIzol for both TCR sequencing and RNA sequencing.

Another study also made use of these data, one on T cells in Graves' hyperthyroidism and ophthalmopathy.

The sample in question was peripheral blood mononuclear cells (PBMCs), obtained at new diagnosis, from a patient treated with antithyroid drugs. The receptors here all came from a woman under 40 with Graves disease. Donor details come from another sample of the same person, matched by shared clones.

This chain joins TRBV14 and TRBJ2-7; D is unresolved. Germline V CDR1 and CDR2: SGHDN, FVKESK. The CDR3 runs to 13 residues. Trimming removed 0 bases from V and 3 bases from J, with 6 bases in between. The CDR3 spells CASSQDAGYEQYF. In DNA, the CDR3 is TGTGCCAGCAGCCAAGATGCCGGCTACGAGCAGTACTTC.

The chain uses TRBV27 and TRBJ1-2, with 8 bases identical to TRBD1. CDR1 is MNHEY and CDR2 is SMNVEV in the germline V gene (reference sequence). The V gene end was trimmed by 6 bases and the J gene end by 8 bases; junction bases not matched to a gene: 11. This CDR3 is 14 amino acids long. CDR3 sequence: CASRPGSTGVGYTF. The DNA of the CDR3 is TGTGCCAGCAGGCCCGGCTCGACAGGGGTCGGCTACACCTTC.

A few counts support this clonotype. V gene TRBV5-1 combines with J gene TRBJ1-4; D uncertain. V gave up 2 bases and J gave up 5 bases, with 10 bases separating them. This CDR3 is 14 amino acids long. The germline V gene has CDR1 SGHRS and CDR2 YFSETQ. The CDR3 nucleotides read TGCGCCAGCAGCTTACGATCATACAATGAAAAACTGTTTTTT. Its translation is CASSLRSYNEKLFF.

A few counts support this clonotype. For the CDR3, the DNA is TGTGCCAGCAGTCACCCCACAGTCTCCGGCACAGATACGCAGTATTTT. It encodes CASSHPTVSGTDTQYF. This rearrangement joins TRBV6-1 to TRBJ2-3; no firm D call. The germline V and J ends were trimmed by 5 bases and 1 base, with 16 bases remaining between them. The CDR3 sequence is 16 residues long. Germline CDR1 MNHNS, CDR2 SASEGT.

As to this clonotype: Compared with germline, one end of the junction differs, possibly owing to a read error. V is TRBV28 and J is TRBJ2-1; 9 bases are shared with TRBD2. Per germline, CDR1 MDHEN and CDR2 SYDVKM. There are 18 residues in the CDR3. The CDR3 sequence: CASREGATSGSSYNEQSF. The CDR3 DNA reads TGTGCCAGCAGGGAAGGGGCGACTAGCGGAAGCTCCTACAATGAGCAGTCCTTC.

The sample holds many counts of this clonotype. V is TRBV3-1 and J is TRBJ2-7; 8 nucleotides match TRBD2. The junction had 7 bases not matched to a gene; V was cut back by 2 bases and J by 7 bases. CDR3 length: 14 residues. Looked up from germline, CDR1 is LGHDT and CDR2 is YNNKEL (reference sequence). DNA for the CDR3: TGTGCCAGCAGCCAACAAGCGGGAGTGAGGGAGCAGTACTTC. Protein: CASSQQAGVREQYF.

This clonotype was observed at least ten times. The chain links TRBV11-2 to TRBJ2-1, with a possible D match to TRBD2 (6 bases). The CDR3 contains 13 residues. V lost 5 bases and J 9 bases, leaving 14 bases between the germline ends. Germline CDR1 and CDR2: SGHAT and FQNNGV. The CDR3 DNA reads as TGTGCCAGCAGCCTGACTAGTACAAGTGAGCAGTTCTTC. Amino acids: CASSLTSTSEQFF.

At least ten counts were recorded for this clonotype. The rearrangement uses TRBV28 and TRBJ2-1, with TRBD2 as a possible D gene (5 bases). Trimming left V 3 bases short and J 0 bases short, with 12 bases between. Germline CDR1 reads MDHEN; CDR2 reads SYDVKM. The CDR3 runs to 16 residues. CDR3 bases: TGTGCCAGCAGTTTGGTGGGCGGAGGCTCCTACAATGAGCAGTTCTTC. The encoded protein is CASSLVGGGSYNEQFF.

This clonotype was counted a few times. This chain uses TRBV6-1 with TRBJ1-1; D unresolved. Per germline, CDR1 MNHNS and CDR2 SASEGT. The CDR3 runs to 12 residues. Trimming stripped 10 bases from V and 3 bases from J, with 12 bases between. Here the CDR3 DNA reads TGTGCCACCGTCAGGTGGGACACTGAAGCTTTCTTT. It is translated as CATVRWDTEAFF.

This clonotype was observed many times. The chain combines TRBV11-2 with TRBJ2-7; D is possibly TRBD1 (5 bases). V was shortened by 6 bases and J by 1 base, with 19 bases between the two germline ends. Germline V gene data show CDR1 as SGHAT and CDR2 as FQNNGV. This CDR3 spans 16 amino acids. The CDR3 region has the DNA TGTGCCAGCAGGCCTAGTGGGGCGCGAACTTCCTACGAGCAGTACTTC. It yields the protein CASRPSGARTSYEQYF.

This clonotype was seen at least ten times. The chain carries TRBV4-1 and TRBJ2-1; D gene unclear. V was cut by 2 bases and J by 3 bases, with 11 bases left in between. The CDR3 runs 15 residues. The germline V gene has CDR1 MGHRA and CDR2 YSYEKL. The CDR3 bases are TGCGCCAGCAGCCAAATCGGAGTACGCTACAATGAGCAGTTCTTC. Its translation is CASSQIGVRYNEQFF.

Concerning this clonotype itself: This may stem from a read error, because a much larger clone lies one nucleotide away. CDR3 region: CASSLAARDAGVYNEQFF. CDR3 DNA sequence: TGTGCCAGCAGCTTAGCGGCCCGAGACGCGGGAGTTTACAATGAGCAGTTCTTC. This chain uses TRBV7-2 with TRBJ2-1; 7 nucleotides agree with TRBD2. Germline V CDR1 and CDR2: SGHTA, FQGNSA. The CDR3 has 18 amino acids. With 0 bases clipped from V and 4 bases from J, the junction kept 12 bases outside the gene matches.

The sample holds many counts of this clonotype. This sequence joins TRBV20-1 and TRBJ2-3, with D possibly TRBD2 on 7 matching bases. Germline values: CDR1 DFQATT, CDR2 SNEGSKA (reference sequence). Trimming shortened V by 3 bases and J by 3 bases, and 19 bases separated the two germline ends. This CDR3 contains 16 residues. The CDR3 nucleotides read TGCAGTGCTAGGGGAGCAGGGGCGGGAGCTACAGATACGCAGTATTTT. This sequence encodes CSARGAGAGATDTQYF.

This clonotype was picked up many times. The J gene is TRBJ1-2, the V gene TRBV12-3 or TRBV12-4; 7 bases align to TRBD1. V gave up 6 bases and J gave up 4 bases; unmatched junction bases: 8. The CDR3 loop spans 14 amino acids. The CDR3 nucleotides read TGTGCCAGCAGAAGGGACAGCGTTCTCTATGGCTACACCTTC. This sequence encodes CASRRDSVLYGYTF.

This clonotype showed up just a few times. The rearrangement links TRBV7-2 to TRBJ2-1; 12 bases match TRBD2. The CDR3 length is 16 residues. Losses at the gene ends were 4 bases for V and 8 bases for J; bases not matched to a gene: 9. Germline values: CDR1 SGHTA, CDR2 FQGNSA. The CDR3 sequence: CASSSASGRAKDEQFF. Written as DNA, the CDR3 is TGTGCCAGCAGCTCCGCTAGCGGGAGGGCCAAAGATGAGCAGTTCTTC.

The sample holds many counts of this clonotype. The V call is TRBV6-2 or TRBV6-3, the J call TRBJ1-1; 7 bases map to TRBD1. The V gene end was trimmed by 5 bases and the J gene end by 6 bases; junction bases not matched to a gene: 21. Germline loops: CDR1 MNHEY, CDR2 SVGEGT. The CDR3 runs 18 residues. CDR3 in amino acids: CASSPFANRDRERPEAFF. The CDR3 region has the DNA TGTGCCAGCAGTCCTTTTGCAAATCGTGACAGGGAAAGGCCTGAAGCTTTCTTT.

This clonotype was observed many times. The chain combines TRBV2 with TRBJ2-3, with D possibly being TRBD1 (6 bases). The CDR3 covers 15 residues. Trimming removed 5 bases at V and 0 bases at J, with 12 bases between. Germline V gene sequence: CDR1 SNHLY, CDR2 FYNNEI. The CDR3, as DNA: TGTGCCAGCAGTCCTCGGACAGTCAGCACAGATACGCAGTATTTT. Protein product: CASSPRTVSTDTQYF.